This TCR beta chain was recorded in a study of molecular identifiers for immune sequencing clone quantification. Study information: Four portions were sequenced after RNA from approximately 22,000 or 94,000 naive CD8 cells was split five ways in replicates.

Sorted cell numbers of about 19,000 to 1,000,000, with 10%, 30% or 50% RNA, served as input for naive CD8 libraries. Details on this clonotype: Its target is not known. A much bigger clone sits one base away, suggesting this may be a read error.

Study-wide results and caveats: Effector cells kept over 98% of their molecules in clones above 20 RNA copies, while naive cells kept under 1% there.

Previously published methods and listed TCR primers were used for the bulk TCR libraries. Each CDR3 protein gets one entry after TCRdb re-called the PCR reads with MiXCR. The data contain under 600,000 distinct CDR3 sequences, around 25% of them singletons. V lost 4 bases and J lost 0, with 7 bases in between. The CDR3 has 14 amino acids. Germline CDR1 and CDR2: SGHTA and FQGNSA. The receptor was derived from a human donor in good health. Some libraries in this study had Jurkat cell RNA spiked in. Sequenced material: naive CD8+ T cells from blood, with Jurkat cell RNA spiked in. Subset: FACS-sorted CD8+CD4-CCR7+CD45RA+ naive T cells. The chain has TRBV7-2 and TRBJ2-1, with D hard to call. CDR3 region: CASSSTSSYNEQFF. The CDR3 nucleotides are TGTGCCAGCAGCTCCACCAGCTCCTACAATGAGCAGTTCTTC.